These 20 T cell receptor beta chains share one sample of origin, sequenced in a study of regulatory T cells in long-lasting Graves disease. In building TCR beta libraries, iRepertoire HTBI primers were used together with Arm-PCR of CDR3 regions. MiXCR, applied by TCRdb to the multiplex PCR reads, yields one record per CDR3 protein. The sample has roughly 450,000 distinct CDR3 sequences; 20% to 25% are singletons. As to time point: persistent/refractory GD, antithyroid drugs over 5 years with positive TRAb. Scientists built the TCR library using RNA that was extracted from PBMCs. Sample: peripheral blood mononuclear cells (PBMCs), taken when the disease was refractory, from a patient treated with antithyroid drugs. The receptors here all came from a female donor with Graves disease.

The chain is built from TRBV6-5 and TRBJ2-7; 8 nucleotides line up with TRBD2. The V and J ends lost 2 bases and 1 base, in that order; junction bases with no gene match: 4. Germline-derived CDR1 and CDR2 are MNHEY and SVGAGI. This CDR3 is 15 amino acids long. The CDR3 DNA reads TGTGCCAGCAGTTACCCGGGAGGGGGGTCCTACGAGCAGTACTTC. It translates to CASSYPGGGSYEQYF.

This clonotype was detected many times. The chain uses TRBV28 and TRBJ2-5, with D possibly TRBD2 on 5 matching bases. This CDR3 is 17 amino acids long. The V gene's germline CDR1 is MDHEN and CDR2 SYDVKM. Trimming took 4 bases from V and 5 from J, leaving 23 bases between them. The CDR3 bases are TGTGCCAGCAGTTCCCAGGCGGGTGGATCGTCTGTGGAGACCCAGTACTTC. Protein product: CASSSQAGGSSVETQYF.

J is TRBJ1-5 and V is TRBV7-8; D call uncertain. V lost 7 bases, J lost 3 bases, and 10 bases lay in between. CDR1 and CDR2 (germline): SGHVS, FQNEAQ. The CDR3 contains 13 residues. The CDR3 sequence is CASNKDPNQPQHF. The CDR3 nucleotides read TGTGCCAGCAACAAGGATCCCAATCAGCCCCAGCATTTT. Full variable domain (missing parts from reference TRBV7-8 and TRBJ1-5): GAGVSQSPRYKVAKRGQDVALRCDPISGHVSLFWYQQALGQGPEFLTYFQNEAQLDKSGLPSDRFFAERPEGSVSTLKIQRTQQEDSAVYLCASNKDPNQPQHFGDGTRLSIL.

This clonotype came up many times. The rearrangement joins TRBV28 to TRBJ1-4, with D perhaps TRBD1 (6 bases). Germline-derived CDR1 and CDR2 are MDHEN and SYDVKM. This CDR3 comprises 15 residues. Trimming shortened V by 2 bases and J by 8 bases, and 15 bases separated the two germline ends. This CDR3 reads CASSLGSQGEEKLFF. CDR3 nucleotides: TGTGCCAGCAGTTTAGGTTCACAGGGTGAGGAAAAACTGTTTTTT.

In this sample, this clonotype turned up a few times. The chain links TRBV20-1 to TRBJ2-4; D could derive from TRBD1 or TRBD2 (5 bases each). This CDR3 is built from 14 residues. Germline V gene lookup returns CDR1 DFQATT and CDR2 SNEGSKA (reference sequence). V lost 1 base and J lost 11, with 18 bases in between. The CDR3 DNA sequence: TGCAGTGCTAGAGGATGGGGGACCGCCCGCTTTCAGTACTTC. Amino acids: CSARGWGTARFQYF.

This clonotype was detected ten times or more. The chain combines TRBV11-3 with TRBJ1-1; D is ambiguous. Germline CDR1 reads SGHNT; CDR2 reads YENEEA. Trimming removed 4 bases from V and 2 bases from J, with 8 bases in between. The length of the CDR3 is 13 residues. The CDR3 reads CASSSMVNTEAFF. DNA for the CDR3: TGTGCCAGCAGCTCCATGGTAAACACTGAAGCTTTCTTT.

This clonotype was counted only a few times. The chain couples TRBV2 to TRBJ1-1; 10 bases match TRBD1. CDR1 and CDR2 from the germline V gene are SNHLY and FYNNEI. J lost 4 bases, V lost 6 bases, and 5 bases had no gene match. The CDR3 runs to 14 residues. The CDR3 region has the DNA TGTGCCAGCAGCTGGGGACAGGGGAGCACTGAAGCTTTCTTT. Encoded protein: CASSWGQGSTEAFF. Full variable domain (outside the CDR3, taken from reference TRBV2 and TRBJ1-1): EPEVTQTPSHQVTQMGQEVILRCVPISNHLYFYWYRQILGQKVEFLVSFYNNEISEKSEIFDDQFSVERPDGSNFTLKIRSTKLEDSAMYFCASSWGQGSTEAFFGQGTRLTVV.

In this sample, this clonotype turned up many times. One end of the junction does not line up with germline, which may come from a read error. This rearrangement joins TRBV7-8 to TRBJ1-1, with D tentatively TRBD1 (5 bases). The germline gives CDR1 SGHVS, CDR2 FQNEAQ. There are 15 residues in the CDR3. The CDR3, as DNA: TGTGCCAGCAGCTTAGCCACGACAGCCAACTACCCAGGAAACTTT. It yields the protein CASSLATTANYPGNF. Full variable domain (outside the CDR3, taken from reference TRBV7-8 and TRBJ1-1): GAGVSQSPRYKVAKRGQDVALRCDPISGHVSLFWYQQALGQGPEFLTYFQNEAQLDKSGLPSDRFFAERPEGSVSTLKIQRTQQEDSAVYLCASSLATTANYPGNFGQGTRLTVV.

This clonotype was seen ten or more times. The V and J genes are TRBV12-3 or TRBV12-4 and TRBJ2-5; unclear D gene. V lost 6 bases and J 4 bases, leaving 9 bases between the germline ends. CDR3 length: 12 residues. The DNA for the CDR3 is TGTGCCAGCAGGACGGACGGAGAGACCCAGTACTTC. It specifies CASRTDGETQYF.

This CDR3 reads CASSVGAGLAGYEQYF. CDR3 sequence (DNA): TGTGCCAGCAGCGTAGGCGCGGGACTAGCGGGGTACGAGCAGTACTTC. The rearrangement links TRBV9 to TRBJ2-7; 13 positions agree with TRBD2. V was pared by 0 bases and J by 4 bases, with 4 bases of the junction left unmatched. The CDR3 has 16 residues. Germline V lookup: CDR1 SGDLS, CDR2 YYNGEE.

This clonotype was recorded many times. The J gene is TRBJ1-2, the V gene TRBV6-2 or TRBV6-3; D might be TRBD1 (5 bases). The CDR3 loop spans 12 amino acids. The V and J ends lost 7 bases and 5 bases respectively, with 11 bases between them. Germline loops: CDR1 MNHEY, CDR2 SVGEGT. The chain's CDR3 is CASTSGTYGYTF. As DNA, the CDR3 is TGTGCCAGCACCTCGGGGACGTATGGCTACACCTTC.

In its sample, this clonotype was seen many times. The J gene is TRBJ1-3, the V gene TRBV28; D unresolved. V lost 1 base to trimming and J lost 2 bases, with 9 bases between them. Per germline, CDR1 MDHEN and CDR2 SYDVKM. The CDR3 runs to 15 residues. The CDR3 protein is CASSLSWETGNTIYF. In nucleotides, the CDR3 is TGTGCCAGCAGTTTATCTTGGGAAACTGGAAACACCATATATTTT.

This clonotype has ten or more counts. The rearrangement links TRBV7-2 to TRBJ2-5, with D possibly matching TRBD2 (5 bases). V was clipped by 3 bases and J by 7 bases, with 12 bases between them. The CDR3 contains 13 residues. CDR1 and CDR2 (germline): SGHTA, FQGNSA. The CDR3 here is CASSLEDVRTQYF. As DNA, the CDR3 is TGTGCCAGCAGCTTGGAGGATGTAAGGACCCAGTACTTC. The complete variable domain, with remaining parts taken from reference TRBV7-2 and TRBJ2-5, reads GAGVSQSPSNKVTEKGKDVELRCDPISGHTALYWYRQSLGQGLEFLIYFQGNSAPDKSGLPSDRFSAERTGGSVSTLTIQRTQQEDSAVYLCASSLEDVRTQYFGPGTRLLVL.

This clonotype was seen repeatedly, ten times or more. The V call is TRBV7-8, the J call TRBJ2-5; TRBD2 aligns across 10 bases. The CDR3 is 16 residues long. Per germline, CDR1 SGHVS and CDR2 FQNEAQ. The J segment lost 3 bases and the V segment lost 5 bases, leaving 9 bases of the junction unmatched. As DNA, the CDR3 is TGTGCCAGCAGCGAAAGGACTAGCGGAGCAAAAGAGACCCAGTACTTC. Protein product: CASSERTSGAKETQYF. The variable domain in full, completed from reference TRBV7-8 and TRBJ2-5, reads GAGVSQSPRYKVAKRGQDVALRCDPISGHVSLFWYQQALGQGPEFLTYFQNEAQLDKSGLPSDRFFAERPEGSVSTLKIQRTQQEDSAVYLCASSERTSGAKETQYFGPGTRLLVL.

The chain carries TRBV5-1 and TRBJ1-4; D not certain. Per germline, CDR1 SGHRS and CDR2 YFSETQ. The V gene lost 1 base and the J gene lost 6 bases, with 16 bases spanning the gap. This CDR3 comprises 16 residues. In DNA form, the CDR3 reads TGCGCCAGCAGCTTGCCCAGGCTGGGGTCGGATGAAAAACTGTTTTTT. Its protein product is CASSLPRLGSDEKLFF.

The chain employs TRBV18 and TRBJ1-6; tentative D call: TRBD1 (5 bases). CDR1 and CDR2 from the germline V gene are KGHSH and LQKENI. Trimming stripped 3 bases from V and 5 bases from J, with 14 bases between. The CDR3 has 16 amino acids. The CDR3: CASSPNSQGDNSPLHF. The CDR3 DNA follows: TGTGCCAGCTCACCCAACTCCCAGGGAGATAATTCACCCCTCCACTTT.

At least ten counts were recorded for this clonotype. V usage is TRBV28 and J usage is TRBJ2-2; D is perhaps TRBD1 (5 bases). CDR1 MDHEN and CDR2 SYDVKM come from the germline V gene. The ends were cut back, 4 bases at V and 1 base at J, with 10 bases in the middle. The CDR3 totals 15 residues. The CDR3 DNA reads TGTGCCAGCAGTTCCTACAGGAGGAACACCGGGGAGCTGTTTTTT. This gives the protein CASSSYRRNTGELFF.

This chain uses TRBV5-1 with TRBJ2-7; possible D gene TRBD1, 6 bases. CDR1 is SGHRS and CDR2 is YFSETQ in the germline V gene. V shed 0 bases and J shed 5 bases, with 12 bases lying between them. The CDR3 spans 14 residues. The CDR3 coding sequence is TGCGCCAGCAGCTTGGCAGGGGATAGTAACGAGCAGTACTTC. It specifies CASSLAGDSNEQYF.

With regard to this clonotype: One base away lies a much larger clone, so this may be a sequencing read error. The chain links TRBV11-1 to TRBJ2-1; D is perhaps TRBD2 (6 bases). The CDR3 length is 15 residues. CDR1 is SGHAT, CDR2 FQDESV, per germline (reference sequence). CDR3 DNA: TGTACCAGCAGTCAAGGGACTCAACCCCACAATGAGCAGTTCTTC. It encodes CTSSQGTQPHNEQFF.

This clonotype was recorded at least ten times. This chain uses TRBV28 with TRBJ2-7; D possibly uses TRBD1 or TRBD2 (5 bases each). The CDR3 is made up of 14 amino acids. Trimming removed 6 bases at V and 0 bases at J, with 12 bases between. The V gene's germline CDR1 is MDHEN and CDR2 SYDVKM. CDR3 DNA: TGTGCCAGCAGAGGCCCCGGGGCCTCCTACGAGCAGTACTTC. It is translated as CASRGPGASYEQYF.